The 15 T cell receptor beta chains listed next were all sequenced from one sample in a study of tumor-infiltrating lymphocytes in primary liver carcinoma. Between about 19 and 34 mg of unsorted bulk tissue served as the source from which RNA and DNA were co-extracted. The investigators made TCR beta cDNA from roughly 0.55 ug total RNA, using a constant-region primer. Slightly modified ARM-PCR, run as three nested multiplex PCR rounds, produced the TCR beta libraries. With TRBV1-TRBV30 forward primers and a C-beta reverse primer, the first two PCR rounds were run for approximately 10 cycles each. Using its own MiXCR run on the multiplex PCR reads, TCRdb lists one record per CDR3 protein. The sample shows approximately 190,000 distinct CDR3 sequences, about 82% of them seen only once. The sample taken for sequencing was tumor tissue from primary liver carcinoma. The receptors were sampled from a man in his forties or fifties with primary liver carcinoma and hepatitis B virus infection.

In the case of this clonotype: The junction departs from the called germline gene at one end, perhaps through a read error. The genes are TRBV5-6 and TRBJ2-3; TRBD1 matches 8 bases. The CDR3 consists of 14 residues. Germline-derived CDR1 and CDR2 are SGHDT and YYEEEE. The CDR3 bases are TGCACCAGCAGCTTGCAGGGGGCAACAGATACGCAGTATTTT. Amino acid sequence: CTSSLQGATDTQYF.

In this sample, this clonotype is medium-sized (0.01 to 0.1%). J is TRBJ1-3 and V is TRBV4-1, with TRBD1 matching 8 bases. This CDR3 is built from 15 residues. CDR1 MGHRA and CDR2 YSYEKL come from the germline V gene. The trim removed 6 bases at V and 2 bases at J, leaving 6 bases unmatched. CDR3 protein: CASSPTGGTGNTIYF. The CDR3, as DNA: TGCGCCAGCAGTCCTACAGGGGGTACTGGAAACACCATATATTTT.

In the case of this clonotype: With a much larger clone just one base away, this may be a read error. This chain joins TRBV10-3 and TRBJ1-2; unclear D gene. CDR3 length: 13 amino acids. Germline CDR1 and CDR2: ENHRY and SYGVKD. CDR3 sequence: CVITEDADYGYTF. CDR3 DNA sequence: TGTGTCATCACGGAGGACGCGGACTATGGCTACACCTTC.

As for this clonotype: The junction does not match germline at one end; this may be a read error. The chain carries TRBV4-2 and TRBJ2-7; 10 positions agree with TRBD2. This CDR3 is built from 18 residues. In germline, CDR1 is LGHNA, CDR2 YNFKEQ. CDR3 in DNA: TGTGTCAGCAGCCAAAACTCCCCGAGTAGCGGGAGGAAACATGAGCAGTACTTC. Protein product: CVSSQNSPSSGRKHEQYF.

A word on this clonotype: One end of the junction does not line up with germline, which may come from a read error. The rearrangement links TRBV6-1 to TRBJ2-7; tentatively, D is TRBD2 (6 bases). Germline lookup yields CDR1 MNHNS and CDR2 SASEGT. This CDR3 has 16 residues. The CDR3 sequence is CASSEVRTGGKYEQYF. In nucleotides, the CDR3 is TGTGCCAGCAGTGAAGTACGAACTGGCGGGAAGTACGAACAGTACTTC.

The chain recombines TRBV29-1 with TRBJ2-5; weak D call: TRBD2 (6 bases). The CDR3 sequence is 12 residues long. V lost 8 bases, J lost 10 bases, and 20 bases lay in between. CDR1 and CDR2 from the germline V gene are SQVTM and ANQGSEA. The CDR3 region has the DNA TGCAGCATTTGGGGGGAGCAAGAGGGCCAGTACTTC. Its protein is CSIWGEQEGQYF.

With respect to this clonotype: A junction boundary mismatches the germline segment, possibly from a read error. The CDR3 DNA follows: TGTACCAGCAGCCCTCGGCCCATCTTTGGTGAGCAGTTCTTC. It translates to CTSSPRPIFGEQFF. The rearrangement links TRBV6-5 to TRBJ2-1; D gene unclear. Germline V gives CDR1 MNHEY, CDR2 SVGAGI. The CDR3 spans 14 residues.

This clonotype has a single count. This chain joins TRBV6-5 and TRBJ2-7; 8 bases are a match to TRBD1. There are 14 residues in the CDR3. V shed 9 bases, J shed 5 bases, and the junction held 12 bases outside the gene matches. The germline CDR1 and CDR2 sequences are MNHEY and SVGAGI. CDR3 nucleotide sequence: TGTGCCAGTAGTCCTGGGACAGGACACCACGAGCAGTACTTC. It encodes CASSPGTGHHEQYF.

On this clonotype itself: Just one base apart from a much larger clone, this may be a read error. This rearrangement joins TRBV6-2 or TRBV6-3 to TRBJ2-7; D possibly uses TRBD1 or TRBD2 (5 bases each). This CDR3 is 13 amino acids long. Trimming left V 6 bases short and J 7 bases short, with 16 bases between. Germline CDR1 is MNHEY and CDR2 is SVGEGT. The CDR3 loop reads CASRGESHKEQYF. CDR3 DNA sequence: TGTGCCAGCAGGGGGGAGTCCCACAAGGAGCAGTACTTC.

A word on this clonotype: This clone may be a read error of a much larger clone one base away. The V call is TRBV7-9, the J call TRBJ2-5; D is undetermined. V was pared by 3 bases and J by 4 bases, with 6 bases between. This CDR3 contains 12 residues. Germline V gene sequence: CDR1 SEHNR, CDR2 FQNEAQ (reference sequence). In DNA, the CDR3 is TGTGCCAGCAGCTTTGACGGAGAGACCCAGTACTTC. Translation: CASSFDGETQYF.

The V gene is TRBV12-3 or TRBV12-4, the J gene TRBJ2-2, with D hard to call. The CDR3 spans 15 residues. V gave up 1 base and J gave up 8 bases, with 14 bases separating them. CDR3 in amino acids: CASSLVLGRRGELFF. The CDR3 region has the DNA TGTGCCAGCAGTTTAGTTCTAGGGCGCAGGGGGGAGCTGTTTTTT.

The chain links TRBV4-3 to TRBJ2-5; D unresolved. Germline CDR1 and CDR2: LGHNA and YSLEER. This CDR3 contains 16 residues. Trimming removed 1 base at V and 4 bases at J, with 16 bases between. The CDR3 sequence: CASSQAPVGNGETQYF. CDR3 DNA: TGCGCCAGCAGCCAAGCTCCAGTGGGAAATGGAGAGACCCAGTACTTC.

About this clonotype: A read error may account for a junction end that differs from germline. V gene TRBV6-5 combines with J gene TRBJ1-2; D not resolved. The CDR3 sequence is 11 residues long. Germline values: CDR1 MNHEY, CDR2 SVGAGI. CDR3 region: CASTDGRGCIF. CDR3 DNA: TGTGCCAGCACCGATGGGAGAGGCTGCATCTTC.

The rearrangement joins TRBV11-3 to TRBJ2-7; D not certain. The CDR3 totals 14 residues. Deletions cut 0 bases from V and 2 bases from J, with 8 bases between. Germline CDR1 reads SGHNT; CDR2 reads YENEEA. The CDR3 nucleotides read TGTGCCAGCAGCTTAGATCCGACACCCTACGAGCAGTACTTC. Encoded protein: CASSLDPTPYEQYF.

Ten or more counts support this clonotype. CDR3 in DNA: TGTGCCAGCAGTTACGAGGCAGGGGATCAGCCCCAGCATTTT. Translation: CASSYEAGDQPQHF. V and J are TRBV6-6 and TRBJ1-5; tentative D call: TRBD1 (6 bases). The V end lost 2 bases, the J end lost 5 bases, and 10 bases lay between the germline ends. The germline CDR1 and CDR2 sequences are MNHNY and SVGAGI (reference sequence). This CDR3 is built from 14 residues.